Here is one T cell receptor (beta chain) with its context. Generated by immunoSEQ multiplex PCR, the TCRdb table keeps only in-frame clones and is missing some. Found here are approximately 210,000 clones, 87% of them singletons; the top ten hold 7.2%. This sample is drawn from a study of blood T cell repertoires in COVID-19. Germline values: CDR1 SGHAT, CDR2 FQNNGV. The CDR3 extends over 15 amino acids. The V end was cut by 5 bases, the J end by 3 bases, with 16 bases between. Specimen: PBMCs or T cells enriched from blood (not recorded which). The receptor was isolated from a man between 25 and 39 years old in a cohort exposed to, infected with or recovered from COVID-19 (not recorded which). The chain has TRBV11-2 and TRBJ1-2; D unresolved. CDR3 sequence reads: CASSPGYAADYGYTF. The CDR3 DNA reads TGTGCCAGCAGCCCTGGCTATGCCGCGGACTATGGCTACACCTTC.